The next 32 T cell receptor beta chains were all read from a single sample in a study of CD8+ T cells in alopecia areata. Treatment of the sample: oral pan-JAK inhibitor, 5-10 mg twice daily. Extracted from the samples, RNA was reverse transcribed into cDNA to serve as the sequencing template. Profiling relied on immunoSEQ multiplex PCR, and the TCRdb table lists in-frame clones only, not all of them. This table holds about 290,000 clones, roughly 64% found once. Material: CD4+ T cells sorted from blood, obtained at week 24, from a patient treated with tofacitinib. These receptors originate from a human donor with alopecia areata.

V and J are TRBV5-1 and TRBJ1-6; D gene unclear. Deletions cut 0 bases from V and 8 bases from J, with 6 bases between. Germline V gene lookup returns CDR1 SGHRS and CDR2 YFSETQ. This CDR3 region has 13 residues. The CDR3, as DNA: TGCGCCAGCAGCTTGGACGAGGATTCACCCCTCCACTTT. It encodes CASSLDEDSPLHF.

The chain employs TRBV29-1 and TRBJ2-7, with 7 bases fitting TRBD1. The CDR3 runs 15 residues. CDR1 is SQVTM, CDR2 ANQGSEA, per germline. Losses at the gene ends were 1 base for V and 0 bases for J; bases not matched to a gene: 6. CDR3 DNA sequence: TGCAGCGTTGAAGTACAGACAGGGAACTCCTACGAGCAGTACTTC. Translation gives CSVEVQTGNSYEQYF.

This chain joins TRBV7-2 and TRBJ2-5, with D perhaps matching TRBD1 (5 bases). CDR3 length: 13 residues. The V gene's germline CDR1 is SGHTA and CDR2 FQGNSA. V was trimmed by 4 bases and J by 2 bases, leaving 8 bases between them. The CDR3 spells CASSSDIQETQYF. CDR3 nucleotide sequence: TGTGCCAGCAGCTCGGACATACAAGAGACCCAGTACTTC.

The chain has TRBV9 and TRBJ1-5; D gene unclear. The CDR3 contains 15 residues. The V gene lost 2 bases and the J gene lost 0 bases, with 9 bases spanning the gap. Germline V gene sequence: CDR1 SGDLS, CDR2 YYNGEE. The CDR3 region is CASSVSADSNQPQHF. The CDR3 nucleotides read TGTGCCAGCAGCGTCTCCGCTGATAGCAATCAGCCCCAGCATTTT.

The V gene is TRBV6-5, the J gene TRBJ1-2, with 8 bases fitting TRBD1. V was clipped by 10 bases and J by 2 bases; unmatched bases: 6. The CDR3 covers 13 residues. From germline, CDR1 is MNHEY and CDR2 SVGAGI. In DNA form, the CDR3 reads TGTGCCACCACTCGGACAGGGAACTATGGCTACACCTTC. Translating it yields CATTRTGNYGYTF.

This CDR3 reads CASSYGTSAYEQYF. The CDR3 region has the DNA TGCGCCAGCAGCTACGGGACTAGTGCCTACGAGCAGTACTTC. This chain joins TRBV5-1 and TRBJ2-7, with 8 bases lining up with TRBD2. Germline lookup yields CDR1 SGHRS and CDR2 YFSETQ. CDR3 length: 14 residues. V shed 3 bases, J shed 2 bases, and the junction held 4 bases outside the gene matches.

V is TRBV7-9 and J is TRBJ2-2; possible D gene TRBD1, 5 bases. CDR1 and CDR2 from the germline V gene are SEHNR and FQNEAQ (reference sequence). The V gene lost 5 bases and the J gene lost 7 bases, with 11 bases spanning the gap. The CDR3 contains 13 residues. The CDR3 DNA reads TGTGCCAGCAGCCCCGAAGGGGACGGGGAGCTGTTTTTT. Protein product: CASSPEGDGELFF. Using reference TRBV7-9 and TRBJ2-2 for the parts outside the CDR3, the full variable domain is DTGVSQNPRHKITKRGQNVTFRCDPISEHNRLYWYRQTLGQGPEFLTYFQNEAQLEKSRLLSDRFSAERPKGSFSTLEIQRTEQGDSAMYLCASSPEGDGELFFGEGSRLTVL.

In DNA form, the CDR3 reads TGTGCCAGCAGTTTAACAGGGGTGAATTACAATGAGCAGTTCTTC. It is translated as CASSLTGVNYNEQFF. This chain connects TRBV27 to TRBJ2-1; 7 bases map to TRBD1. The CDR3 sequence is 15 residues long. Germline V lookup: CDR1 MNHEY, CDR2 SMNVEV (reference sequence). V lost 2 bases to trimming and J lost 4 bases; unmatched junction nucleotides: 5.

This chain connects TRBV7-9 to TRBJ2-1; TRBD2 agrees at 8 bases. V was clipped by 5 bases and J by 5 bases; unmatched bases: 14. Germline CDR1 SEHNR, CDR2 FQNEAQ (reference sequence). CDR3 length equals 17 residues. The CDR3 nucleotides read TGTGCCAGCAGCGCAGCACCGGGACTAGTTTATGACAATGAGCAGTTCTTC. It specifies CASSAAPGLVYDNEQFF.

V and J are TRBV30 and TRBJ1-6, with D perhaps TRBD1 (6 bases). V was shortened by 2 bases and J by 10 bases, with 15 bases between the two germline ends. The CDR3 is 14 residues long. Germline lookup yields CDR1 GTSNPN and CDR2 SVGIG (reference sequence). CDR3 bases: TGTGCCTGGAGTTGGCTACAGGGAGGATCACCCCTCCACTTT. Its translation is CAWSWLQGGSPLHF.

Worth noting for this clone: This CDR3 is also generated by other DNA sequences in the sample. The chain links TRBV6-1 to TRBJ2-5; D gene uncertain. The germline V gene has CDR1 MNHNS and CDR2 SASEGT. The CDR3 extends over 12 amino acids. Trimming took off 0 bases at V and 4 bases at J, with 3 bases between the two ends. The CDR3 spells CASSEAGETQYF. For the CDR3, the DNA is TGTGCCAGCAGTGAAGCGGGAGAGACCCAGTACTTC.

Worth noting for this clone: The same CDR3 can be traced to other DNA sequences in this sample. This chain uses TRBV27 with TRBJ1-6; no clear D. CDR1 is MNHEY, CDR2 SMNVEV, per germline (reference sequence). The germline V and J ends were trimmed by 6 bases and 6 bases, with 6 bases remaining between them. CDR3 length: 12 residues. CDR3: CASSPLNSPLHF. The CDR3 DNA reads as TGTGCCAGCAGCCCTCTTAATTCACCCCTCCACTTT.

J is TRBJ2-2 and V is TRBV10-3; D gene uncertain. The ends were cut back, 11 bases at V and 3 bases at J, with 10 bases in the middle. The length of the CDR3 is 12 residues. Germline CDR1 reads ENHRY; CDR2 reads SYGVKD. CDR3 in DNA: TGTGCCTCTCGTTCGTACACCGGGGAGCTGTTTTTT. Translated: CASRSYTGELFF.

V usage is TRBV29-1 and J usage is TRBJ2-1; TRBD1 agrees at 8 bases. This CDR3 region has 14 residues. CDR1 is SQVTM and CDR2 is ANQGSEA in the germline V gene. With 8 bases clipped from V and 4 bases from J, the junction kept 10 bases outside the gene matches. CDR3 protein: CSSGQGAPYNEQFF. The CDR3 DNA reads TGCAGCTCAGGGCAGGGGGCGCCTTACAATGAGCAGTTCTTC.

CDR3 nucleotides: TGTGCCTGGAGCTGGTTGGTGAACACTGAAGCTTTCTTT. Protein product: CAWSWLVNTEAFF. This sequence joins TRBV30 and TRBJ1-1, with D uncertain. The V gene lost 3 bases and the J gene lost 0 bases, with 8 bases spanning the gap. CDR1 is GTSNPN and CDR2 is SVGIG in the germline V gene (reference sequence). This CDR3 comprises 13 residues.

The rearrangement links TRBV5-1 to TRBJ2-7; TRBD1 aligns across 8 bases. CDR1 and CDR2 (germline): SGHRS, YFSETQ. Trimming cost V 3 bases and J 2 bases; bases outside gene matches: 10. The CDR3 is 16 amino acids. This chain's CDR3 is CASSWKPGTGAYEQYF. The CDR3 bases are TGCGCCAGCAGCTGGAAACCCGGGACAGGTGCCTACGAGCAGTACTTC.

The chain joins TRBV2 to TRBJ2-7; 8 bases are a match to TRBD2. The CDR3 consists of 16 residues. Trimming removed 3 bases from V and 2 bases from J; junction bases left unmatched: 9. Germline CDR1 is SNHLY and CDR2 is FYNNEI. CDR3 sequence: CASSDSSGGTPYEQYF. In DNA, the CDR3 is TGTGCCAGCAGTGATTCCAGCGGGGGTACTCCCTACGAGCAGTACTTC.

The rearrangement uses TRBV28 and TRBJ2-7, with 12 bases that match TRBD1. V dropped 5 bases and J dropped 7; count of bases not matched to a gene: 9. The CDR3 is made up of 15 amino acids. Per the germline V gene, CDR1 is MDHEN and CDR2 is SYDVKM. CDR3 protein: CASSAPGQGAGEQYF. For the CDR3, the DNA is TGTGCCAGCAGTGCCCCGGGACAGGGGGCTGGAGAGCAGTACTTC. The whole variable domain, filled in from reference TRBV28 and TRBJ2-7, reads DVKVTQSSRYLVKRTGEKVFLECVQDMDHENMFWYRQDPGLGLRLIYFSYDVKMKEKGDIPEGYSVSREKKERFSLILESASTNQTSMYLCASSAPGQGAGEQYFGPGTRLTVT.

The rearrangement uses TRBV7-9 and TRBJ1-2; TRBD1 agrees at 7 bases. The V and J ends lost 3 bases and 8 bases, in that order; junction bases with no gene match: 12. CDR1 and CDR2 from the germline V gene are SEHNR and FQNEAQ (reference sequence). The CDR3 has 15 amino acids. The CDR3 reads CASSFRETGKSGYTF. CDR3 DNA: TGTGCCAGCAGCTTTAGAGAGACAGGGAAGAGCGGCTACACCTTC. Full variable domain (remainder filled in from reference TRBV7-9 and TRBJ1-2): DTGVSQNPRHKITKRGQNVTFRCDPISEHNRLYWYRQTLGQGPEFLTYFQNEAQLEKSRLLSDRFSAERPKGSFSTLEIQRTEQGDSAMYLCASSFRETGKSGYTFGSGTRLTVV.

V is TRBV15 and J is TRBJ2-2; tentative D call: TRBD1 (5 bases). The CDR3 extends over 13 amino acids. V gave up 5 bases and J gave up 1 base, with 5 bases separating them. From germline, CDR1 is LNHNV and CDR2 YYDKDF (reference sequence). The CDR3 bases are TGTGCCACCAGCGGACAGAACACCGGGGAGCTGTTTTTT. Translation gives CATSGQNTGELFF.

CDR3 amino acids: CATARGGVALSGANVLTF. CDR3 coding DNA: TGTGCCACCGCTCGGGGGGGCGTCGCCCTTTCTGGGGCCAACGTCCTGACTTTC. The gene calls are TRBV19 and TRBJ2-6, with 8 bases matching TRBD2. The CDR3 is 18 residues long. In germline, CDR1 is LNHDA, CDR2 SQIVND (reference sequence). Losses at the gene ends were 10 bases for V and 1 base for J; bases not matched to a gene: 15.

This clone was counted once. The rearrangement uses TRBV5-4 and TRBJ2-5; 7 bases fit TRBD1. CDR1 and CDR2 (germline): SGHNT, YYREEE (reference sequence). J was trimmed by 1 base and V by 4 bases; bases with no gene match: 7. This CDR3 has 15 residues. Here the CDR3 reads CASSPNRGSQETQYF. Here the CDR3 DNA reads TGTGCCAGCAGCCCGAACAGGGGATCCCAAGAGACCCAGTACTTC.

This clone was observed a few times. The rearrangement uses TRBV2 and TRBJ1-1; no definite D call. V lost 1 base and J 3 bases, leaving 9 bases between the germline ends. Germline lookup yields CDR1 SNHLY and CDR2 FYNNEI. The CDR3 spans 14 residues. The chain's CDR3 is CASSEVRGYTEAFF. The CDR3 DNA is TGTGCCAGCAGTGAAGTGCGAGGGTACACTGAAGCTTTCTTT.

As to this clone: This same CDR3 is encoded by further DNA sequences in the sample. The rearrangement joins TRBV29-1 to TRBJ2-5; no clear D gene. CDR1 SQVTM and CDR2 ANQGSEA come from the germline V gene. The CDR3 covers 11 residues. The V and J ends lost 4 bases and 5 bases respectively, with 8 bases between them. The CDR3 DNA is TGCAGCGTTGGACCCGGGGAGACCCAGTACTTC. This codes for CSVGPGETQYF.

The chain employs TRBV30 and TRBJ1-5; D might be TRBD1 (5 bases). The CDR3 is 15 amino acids. V dropped 2 bases and J dropped 3 bases, with 14 bases sitting between them. Germline-derived CDR1 and CDR2 are GTSNPN and SVGIG (reference sequence). The CDR3 DNA is TGTGCCTGGAGTCCCCGGGACCTCCTCAATCAGCCCCAGCATTTT. This encodes CAWSPRDLLNQPQHF. Full variable domain (rest looked up from reference TRBV30 and TRBJ1-5): SQTIHQWPATLVQPVGSPLSLECTVEGTSNPNLYWYRQAAGRGLQLLFYSVGIGQISSEVPQNLSASRPQDRQFILSSKKLLLSDSGFYLCAWSPRDLLNQPQHFGDGTRLSIL.

This sequence joins TRBV28 and TRBJ2-5; 9 bases are a match to TRBD1. The V gene end was trimmed by 5 bases and the J gene end by 5 bases; junction bases not matched to a gene: 18. The CDR3 covers 18 residues. The germline gives CDR1 MDHEN, CDR2 SYDVKM. This CDR3 reads CASSRAGTGWYRVETQYF. In DNA form, the CDR3 reads TGTGCCAGCAGTCGGGCCGGGACAGGGTGGTACCGGGTGGAGACCCAGTACTTC.

This clone was seen only once. The J gene is TRBJ1-2, the V gene TRBV6-1; D is ambiguous. Trimming took 2 bases from V and 4 from J, leaving 5 bases between them. From germline, CDR1 is MNHNS and CDR2 SASEGT. CDR3 length: 12 amino acids. CDR3 in amino acids: CASSEQAYGYTF. The CDR3 DNA is TGTGCCAGCAGTGAACAGGCCTATGGCTACACCTTC.

The chain links TRBV5-4 to TRBJ2-1; 9 bases are a match to TRBD1. Germline-derived CDR1 and CDR2 are SGHNT and YYREEE (reference sequence). CDR3 length: 14 residues. Unmatched junction bases numbered 5, after V lost 3 bases and J lost 7 bases. The CDR3 spells CASSSPGQGNEQFF. CDR3 nucleotide sequence: TGTGCCAGCAGCTCCCCGGGACAGGGTAATGAGCAGTTCTTC.

The rearrangement links TRBV29-1 to TRBJ1-2; possibly TRBD1 for D (5 bases). The CDR3 length is 14 residues. The V gene lost 3 bases and the J gene lost 2 bases, with 13 bases spanning the gap. Germline values: CDR1 SQVTM, CDR2 ANQGSEA. Written as DNA, the CDR3 is TGCAGCGTTGATAAAGGGGCGCGGAACTATGGCTACACCTTC. Amino acid sequence: CSVDKGARNYGYTF.

The genes are TRBV4-2 and TRBJ2-5; possible D gene TRBD2, 5 bases. Germline-derived CDR1 and CDR2 are LGHNA and YNFKEQ. The V end was cut by 1 base, the J end by 2 bases, with 11 bases between. This CDR3 is 15 amino acids long. The CDR3 reads CASSQGGWAQETQYF. DNA of the CDR3: TGTGCCAGCAGCCAAGGAGGGTGGGCACAAGAGACCCAGTACTTC.

Regarding this clone: The sample has other DNA sequences that encode this CDR3 too. The rearrangement uses TRBV6-5 and TRBJ2-5, with D possibly called TRBD1 or TRBD2 (6 bases each). Deletions cut 3 bases from V and 5 bases from J, with 10 bases between. CDR1 and CDR2 from the germline V gene are MNHEY and SVGAGI. The CDR3 runs 13 residues. The CDR3 reads CASSYRGRETQYF. The CDR3 DNA reads TGTGCCAGCAGTTATAGGGGGAGGGAGACCCAGTACTTC.

This chain uses TRBV9 with TRBJ2-2; TRBD2 aligns across 8 bases. V dropped 3 bases and J dropped 0; count of bases not matched to a gene: 4. The CDR3 is 16 residues long. The germline V gene has CDR1 SGDLS and CDR2 YYNGEE. CDR3 amino acids: CASSDAGGSNTGELFF. In DNA, the CDR3 is TGTGCCAGCAGCGACGCGGGGGGATCGAACACCGGGGAGCTGTTTTTT. The full variable domain, its missing parts supplied by reference TRBV9 and TRBJ2-2, is DSGVTQTPKHLITATGQRVTLRCSPRSGDLSVYWYQQSLDQGLQFLIQYYNGEERAKGNILERFSAQQFPDLHSELNLSSLELGDSALYFCASSDAGGSNTGELFFGEGSRLTVL.